Listed here are 27 T cell receptor beta chains from one sample, sequenced in a study of T cells of healthy individuals (dated by TCRdb to between 2018 and 2020). The library came from 5' RACE. TCRdb records Illumina MiSeq as the sequencer. TCRdb reworked the public reads: Q25 trimming with fastp, MiXCR clone assembly, productive beta chains retained. Rows are unified per CDR3 protein, each entry keeping the most common DNA and genes. In all, the sample holds nearly 100,000 distinct CDR3 sequences, and roughly 18% of those were seen once. The ten largest clones capture roughly 6.1% of the sample. All receptors derive from a human donor in good health.

In its sample, this clonotype was seen many times. This chain links TRBV3-1 with TRBJ1-6; possible D gene TRBD1, 6 bases. Trimming took off 1 base at V and 6 bases at J, with 13 bases between the two ends. CDR1 and CDR2 (germline): LGHDT, YNNKEL (reference sequence). This CDR3 has 16 residues. The CDR3 is CASSQGWGAGNSPLHF. DNA of the CDR3: TGTGCCAGCAGCCAAGGATGGGGGGCGGGTAATTCACCCCTCCACTTT.

This clonotype was detected a few times. The rearrangement joins TRBV5-1 to TRBJ2-1; 13 nucleotides match TRBD2. Trimming removed 5 bases from V and 6 bases from J; junction bases left unmatched: 2. Looked up from germline, CDR1 is SGHRS and CDR2 is YFSETQ. This CDR3 has 14 residues. The CDR3 nucleotides read TGCGCCAGCAGTGGGACTAGCGGGGCCAATGAGCAGTTCTTC. This gives the protein CASSGTSGANEQFF.

The V gene is TRBV10-2, the J gene TRBJ1-1; possible D gene TRBD1, 6 bases. The germline V gene encodes CDR1 WSHSY and CDR2 SAAADI. The CDR3 has 14 amino acids. Trimming cost V 6 bases and J 3 bases, with 14 bases left between them. The CDR3 DNA is TGCGCCAGCAGACAGGGAGAGGTGTACACTGAAGCTTTCTTT. Residues: CASRQGEVYTEAFF.

This clonotype showed up just a few times. Sequence at one end of the junction differs from germline and may be a read error. The V call is TRBV18, the J call TRBJ1-4; D not certain. The germline V gene has CDR1 KGHSH and CDR2 LQKENI. This CDR3 is 11 amino acids long. The CDR3 DNA is TGTGCCAGCTCACCAGGGTATGGCGCGATTTTT. Encoded protein: CASSPGYGAIF.

CDR3 sequence: CASSERTGRNEQFF. CDR3 nucleotides: TGTGCCAGCAGTGAAAGGACAGGGAGAAATGAGCAGTTCTTC. The chain is built from TRBV2 and TRBJ2-1, with 8 bases matching TRBD1. The ends lost 2 bases at V and 7 bases at J; junction bases unmatched: 4. This CDR3 is built from 14 residues. Germline CDR1 and CDR2: SNHLY and FYNNEI.

This clonotype was found many times. V usage is TRBV30 and J usage is TRBJ1-3; tentative D call: TRBD1 (6 bases). CDR1 and CDR2 (germline): GTSNPN, SVGIG (reference sequence). Trimming shortened V by 5 bases and J by 0 bases, and 14 bases separated the two germline ends. There are 15 residues in the CDR3. The CDR3 DNA reads TGTGCCTGGTATGGCAGGGGCGACTCTGGAAACACCATATATTTT. This gives the protein CAWYGRGDSGNTIYF.

This clonotype has ten or more counts. The chain couples TRBV29-1 to TRBJ2-4; possible D gene TRBD1, 6 bases. Germline-derived CDR1 and CDR2 are SQVTM and ANQGSEA. The CDR3 has 12 residues. Trimming stripped 4 bases from V and 7 bases from J, with 11 bases between. CDR3 residues: CSVGGQGNIQYF. The CDR3 bases are TGCAGCGTTGGAGGTCAGGGGAACATTCAGTACTTC.

This rearrangement joins TRBV28 to TRBJ1-2; 7 bases line up with TRBD1. The ends lost 2 bases at V and 4 bases at J; junction bases unmatched: 7. Per germline, CDR1 MDHEN and CDR2 SYDVKM. This CDR3 is built from 15 residues. CDR3 residues: CASSLDLGQLYGYTF. CDR3 DNA sequence: TGTGCCAGCAGTTTAGACTTGGGACAGCTCTATGGCTACACCTTC.

This clonotype was counted between two and nine times. V gene TRBV11-2 combines with J gene TRBJ2-3; the match to TRBD2 covers 10 bases. The CDR3 loop spans 15 amino acids. V was pared by 5 bases and J by 1 base, with 3 bases of the junction left unmatched. Looked up from germline, CDR1 is SGHAT and CDR2 is FQNNGV. For the CDR3, the DNA is TGTGCCAGCAGCCAAGGGACTAGCGGCACAGATACGCAGTATTTT. This codes for CASSQGTSGTDTQYF.

This clonotype was detected only a few times. This chain uses TRBV4-2 with TRBJ2-2; D remains ambiguous. Trimming removed 2 bases from V and 4 bases from J, with 11 bases in between. Per germline, CDR1 LGHNA and CDR2 YNFKEQ. The CDR3 spans 15 residues. CDR3 nucleotide sequence: TGTGCCAGCAGCCAACGCCAGTCCCTCACCGGGGAGCTGTTTTTT. This gives the protein CASSQRQSLTGELFF.

The CDR3 protein is CASSLTGAGGNQPQHF. The CDR3 nucleotides are TGTGCCAGCAGCTTAACGGGGGCAGGTGGCAATCAGCCCCAGCATTTT. The chain carries TRBV7-2 and TRBJ1-5; D perhaps matches TRBD1 (6 bases). The germline V and J ends were trimmed by 2 bases and 2 bases, with 13 bases remaining between them. Germline loops: CDR1 SGHTA, CDR2 FQGNSA. The CDR3 is 16 amino acids.

The V and J genes are TRBV5-1 and TRBJ2-1; 8 bases match TRBD2. V shed 6 bases, J shed 3 bases, and the junction held 11 bases outside the gene matches. This CDR3 has 16 residues. From germline, CDR1 is SGHRS and CDR2 YFSETQ. The CDR3 loop is CASTAMSSGHYNEQFF. The CDR3 DNA follows: TGCGCCAGCACGGCAATGTCTAGCGGGCACTACAATGAGCAGTTCTTC.

This clonotype was recorded many times. For the CDR3, the DNA is TGCAGTGCGGAGGGGGGTTACACTGAAGCTTTCTTT. Its translation is CSAEGGYTEAFF. The chain couples TRBV20-1 to TRBJ1-1, with D possibly TRBD1 on 6 matching bases. The ends were cut back, 6 bases at V and 3 bases at J, with 11 bases in the middle. Germline CDR1 is DFQATT and CDR2 is SNEGSKA (reference sequence). The CDR3 is made up of 12 amino acids.

The chain joins TRBV28 to TRBJ1-6; weak D call: TRBD1 (5 bases). The CDR3 runs to 14 residues. Germline V gene data show CDR1 as MDHEN and CDR2 as SYDVKM. The germline V and J ends were trimmed by 8 bases and 9 bases, with 17 bases remaining between them. This CDR3 reads CASLPPDKSSPLHF. In DNA form, the CDR3 reads TGTGCCAGCCTACCACCGGACAAATCTTCACCCCTCCACTTT.

This clonotype appeared many times. This rearrangement joins TRBV28 to TRBJ2-7; 7 positions agree with TRBD1. Germline CDR1 MDHEN, CDR2 SYDVKM. The ends lost 9 bases at V and 4 bases at J; junction bases unmatched: 12. The CDR3 totals 14 residues. CDR3 DNA: TGTGCCAGTAGACAGGGAGCCCTGGAGTACGAGCAGTACTTC. It is translated as CASRQGALEYEQYF.

V is TRBV7-9 and J is TRBJ2-2, with D perhaps given as TRBD1 or TRBD2 (5 bases each). Germline-derived CDR1 and CDR2 are SEHNR and FQNEAQ (reference sequence). The CDR3 extends over 16 amino acids. V was clipped by 5 bases and J by 7 bases, with 20 bases between them. DNA for the CDR3: TGTGCCAGCAGCCAGACCCTCGGGACGATGGTCGGGGAGCTGTTTTTT. Its translation is CASSQTLGTMVGELFF.

This clonotype was seen a few times. The chain uses TRBV28 and TRBJ2-7, with D possibly TRBD1 on 6 matching bases. The CDR3 totals 15 residues. Germline V gene data show CDR1 as MDHEN and CDR2 as SYDVKM. V gave up 5 bases and J gave up 0 bases, with 14 bases separating them. CDR3 amino acids: CASSPLDRSSYEQYF. The CDR3 DNA sequence: TGTGCCAGCAGTCCCCTGGACAGAAGCTCCTACGAGCAGTACTTC.

This clonotype was observed a handful of times. The chain links TRBV2 to TRBJ2-2; 7 bases are shared with TRBD1. Germline CDR1 reads SNHLY; CDR2 reads FYNNEI. This CDR3 has 15 amino acids. V lost 3 bases to trimming and J lost 7 bases; unmatched junction nucleotides: 8. CDR3 nucleotide sequence: TGTGCCAGCAGTGATTTCCGGACAGGAGGCGGGGAGCTGTTTTTT. Translated: CASSDFRTGGGELFF.

This clonotype was recorded many times. The rearrangement uses TRBV28 and TRBJ2-1, with TRBD2 matching 7 bases. The CDR3 has 14 residues. The V segment lost 1 base and the J segment 7 bases; nucleotides outside the gene matches: 4. CDR1 and CDR2 from the germline V gene are MDHEN and SYDVKM. CDR3 in DNA: TGTGCCAGCAGTTTATATCCAGCGGGAAATGAGCAGTTCTTC. It translates to CASSLYPAGNEQFF. The complete variable domain, with remaining parts taken from reference TRBV28 and TRBJ2-1, reads DVKVTQSSRYLVKRTGEKVFLECVQDMDHENMFWYRQDPGLGLRLIYFSYDVKMKEKGDIPEGYSVSREKKERFSLILESASTNQTSMYLCASSLYPAGNEQFFGPGTRLTVL.

This chain links TRBV28 with TRBJ2-3, with a possible D match to TRBD2 (7 bases). The CDR3 extends over 18 amino acids. Germline V gene lookup returns CDR1 MDHEN and CDR2 SYDVKM. Trimming pared 7 bases from V and 4 bases from J, leaving 27 bases between. The CDR3 reads CASTSRKGRGERADTQYF. The DNA for the CDR3 is TGTGCCAGCACTTCTCGTAAAGGGAGGGGGGAACGCGCAGATACGCAGTATTTT.

This clonotype was seen only a few times. The chain has TRBV27 and TRBJ2-3; no reliable D call. The CDR3 has 16 amino acids. Trimming removed 6 bases from V and 9 bases from J, with 25 bases in between. The germline V gene encodes CDR1 MNHEY and CDR2 SMNVEV (reference sequence). CDR3 nucleotides: TGTGCCAGCAGCTTCGACGGCATAAACCCGACCACCACGCAGTATTTT. Protein sequence: CASSFDGINPTTTQYF.

This clonotype has just a few counts. V is TRBV13 and J is TRBJ1-2; the match to TRBD1 covers 9 bases. The CDR3 contains 17 residues. The germline gives CDR1 PRHDT, CDR2 FYEKMQ (reference sequence). V trimming: 5 bases; J trimming: 5 bases; junction bases outside the gene matches: 15. For the CDR3, the DNA is TGTGCCAGCAGCCCTGACTACAACAGGGGGCCTAGATATGGCTACACCTTC. The encoded protein is CASSPDYNRGPRYGYTF.

This clonotype occurred many times. This chain uses TRBV28 with TRBJ1-3, with D unresolved. The V and J ends lost 1 base and 0 bases respectively, with 7 bases between them. The CDR3 totals 15 residues. Per the germline V gene, CDR1 is MDHEN and CDR2 is SYDVKM. The CDR3 coding sequence is TGTGCCAGCAGTTTATTAGGGAGCTCTGGAAACACCATATATTTT. It translates to CASSLLGSSGNTIYF.

This clonotype was detected a few times. The chain couples TRBV4-3 to TRBJ2-5, with TRBD2 matching 12 bases. V lost 0 bases and J lost 4; bases outside the gene matches: 12. Germline V lookup: CDR1 LGHNA, CDR2 YSLEER. The CDR3 is 19 residues long. Here the CDR3 DNA reads TGCGCCAGCAGCCAAGATCTGGCTAGCGGGGGGGCCACGGTAGAGACCCAGTACTTC. The encoded protein is CASSQDLASGGATVETQYF.

J is TRBJ1-1 and V is TRBV30, with D unclear. The CDR3 spans 12 residues. V shed 1 base and J shed 4 bases, with 7 bases lying between them. Germline CDR1 reads GTSNPN; CDR2 reads SVGIG (reference sequence). The CDR3 DNA reads TGTGCCTGGAGTGAGGCAGGCACTGAAGCTTTCTTT. Protein sequence: CAWSEAGTEAFF.

The chain combines TRBV6-5 with TRBJ2-7, with D tentatively TRBD2 (5 bases). Germline V lookup: CDR1 MNHEY, CDR2 SVGAGI. Trimming pared 5 bases from V and 1 base from J, leaving 15 bases between. The CDR3 loop spans 15 amino acids. The CDR3 sequence: CASSRESGSSYEQYF. CDR3 DNA sequence: TGTGCCAGCAGTAGGGAGAGCGGATCATCCTACGAGCAGTACTTC.

V and J are TRBV20-1 and TRBJ2-7; the match to TRBD1 covers 8 bases. This CDR3 has 12 residues. CDR1 is DFQATT, CDR2 SNEGSKA, per germline (reference sequence). V lost 3 bases and J lost 4; bases outside the gene matches: 2. The CDR3 bases are TGCAGTGCTAGGGACAGGGTTTACGAGCAGTACTTC. Protein product: CSARDRVYEQYF.